This TCR beta chain appears in the sequencing data of a study of OX40 agonist ivuxolimab in advanced cancers. As for this clone: Its antigen is undetermined.

Study conclusions and caveats: Expanded clones tended on average to be more numerous among CD8+ T cells than CD4+.

V shed 7 bases, J shed 10 bases, and the junction held 8 bases outside the gene matches. This CDR3 region has 14 residues. Looked up from germline, CDR1 is SNHLY and CDR2 is FYNNEI. Data came from immunoSEQ multiplex PCR; TCRdb stores just in-frame clones and leaves some out. This sample has around 50,000 clones, with roughly nine tenths found just once. The sample in question was CD4+ or CD8+ T cells sorted from blood, obtained in a trial of the OX40 agonist ivuxolimab. The sequence derives from an adult with an advanced solid tumor such as melanoma, head and neck, liver or kidney cancer. J is TRBJ2-1 and V is TRBV2; 12 positions agree with TRBD1. The CDR3 nucleotides are TGTGCCAGCACCCGGGACAGGGGGCCTCGGGAGCAGTTCTTC. It codes for CASTRDRGPREQFF.